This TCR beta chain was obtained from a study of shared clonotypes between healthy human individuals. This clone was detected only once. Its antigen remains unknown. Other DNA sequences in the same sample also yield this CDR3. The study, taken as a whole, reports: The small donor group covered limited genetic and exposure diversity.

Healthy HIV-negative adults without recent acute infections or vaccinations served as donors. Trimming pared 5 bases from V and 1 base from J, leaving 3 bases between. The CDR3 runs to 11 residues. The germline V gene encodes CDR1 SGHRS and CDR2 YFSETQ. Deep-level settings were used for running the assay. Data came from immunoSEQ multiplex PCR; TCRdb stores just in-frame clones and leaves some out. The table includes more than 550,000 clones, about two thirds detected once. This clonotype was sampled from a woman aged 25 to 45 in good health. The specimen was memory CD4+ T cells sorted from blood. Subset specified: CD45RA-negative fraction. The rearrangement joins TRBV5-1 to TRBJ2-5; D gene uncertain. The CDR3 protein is CASSGQETQYF. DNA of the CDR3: TGCGCCAGCAGTGGCCAAGAGACCCAGTACTTC.